The clone carrying this T cell receptor beta chain is a singleton in its sample. The data derive from a study of blood T cell repertoires in COVID-19. The CDR3 runs to 15 residues. Germline V gene sequence: CDR1 LGHNA, CDR2 YNFKEQ. Trimming cost V 1 base and J 0 bases, with 9 bases left between them. In the authors' methods: Researchers report that nucleated cell counts were estimated from reference gene primer amplification. Sequenced by immunoSEQ multiplex PCR; TCRdb stores in-frame clones only, minus some. V, J and clone size derive from that table, while D and trimming were established from the DNA sequence. This table holds around 200,000 clones, 80% to 90% found once.

The TCR was taken from a human donor with active or convalescent COVID-19. The donor label of this sample is uncertain. The chain carries TRBV4-2 and TRBJ1-2; no clear D. Input material: peripheral blood. CDR3 sequence: CASSQGLETNYGYTF. The CDR3 DNA reads as TGTGCCAGCAGCCAAGGCCTAGAAACTAACTATGGCTACACCTTC.